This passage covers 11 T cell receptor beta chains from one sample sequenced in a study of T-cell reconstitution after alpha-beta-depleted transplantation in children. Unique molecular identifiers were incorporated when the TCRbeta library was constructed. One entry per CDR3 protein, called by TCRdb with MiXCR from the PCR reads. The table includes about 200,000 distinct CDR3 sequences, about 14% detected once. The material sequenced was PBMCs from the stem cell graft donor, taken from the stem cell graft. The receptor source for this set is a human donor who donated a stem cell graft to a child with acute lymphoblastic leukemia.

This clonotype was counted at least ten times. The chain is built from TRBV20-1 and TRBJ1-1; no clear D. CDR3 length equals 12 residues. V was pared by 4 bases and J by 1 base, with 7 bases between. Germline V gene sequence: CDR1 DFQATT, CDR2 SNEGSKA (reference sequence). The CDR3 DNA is TGCAGTGCTATCTCAGGGAACACTGAAGCTTTCTTT. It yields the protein CSAISGNTEAFF.

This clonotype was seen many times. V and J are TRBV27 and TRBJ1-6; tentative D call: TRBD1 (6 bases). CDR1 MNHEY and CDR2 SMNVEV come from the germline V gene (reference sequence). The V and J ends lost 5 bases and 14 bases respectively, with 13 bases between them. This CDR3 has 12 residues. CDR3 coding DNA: TGTGCCAGCAGTCCTACAGGGCGGGCCCTCCACTTT. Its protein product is CASSPTGRALHF.

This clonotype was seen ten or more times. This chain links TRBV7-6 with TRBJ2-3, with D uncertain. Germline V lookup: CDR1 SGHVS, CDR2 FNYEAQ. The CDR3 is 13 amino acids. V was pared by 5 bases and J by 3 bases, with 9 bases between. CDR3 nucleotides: TGTGCCAGCAGCCTGTCCCGGACAGATACGCAGTATTTT. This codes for CASSLSRTDTQYF.

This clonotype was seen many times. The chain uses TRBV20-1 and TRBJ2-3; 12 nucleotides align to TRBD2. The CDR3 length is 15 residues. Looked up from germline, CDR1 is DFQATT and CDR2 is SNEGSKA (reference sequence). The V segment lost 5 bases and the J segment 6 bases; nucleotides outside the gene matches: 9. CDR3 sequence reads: CSAESSGRAEDTQYF. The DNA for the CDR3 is TGCAGTGCTGAATCTAGCGGGAGGGCCGAGGATACGCAGTATTTT.

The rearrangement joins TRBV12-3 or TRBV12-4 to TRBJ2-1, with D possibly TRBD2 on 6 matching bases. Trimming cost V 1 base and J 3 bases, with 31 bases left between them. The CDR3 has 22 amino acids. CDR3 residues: CASSLVTRGLTRLALLYNEQFF. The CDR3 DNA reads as TGTGCCAGCAGTTTAGTGACTAGAGGACTCACACGCTTAGCCCTCCTCTACAATGAGCAGTTCTTC.

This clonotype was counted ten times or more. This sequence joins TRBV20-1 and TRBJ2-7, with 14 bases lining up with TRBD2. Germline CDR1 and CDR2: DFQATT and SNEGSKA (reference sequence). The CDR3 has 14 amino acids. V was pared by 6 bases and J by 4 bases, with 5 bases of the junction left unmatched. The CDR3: CSAFGTSGSYEQYF. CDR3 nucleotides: TGCAGTGCGTTCGGGACTAGCGGGAGTTACGAGCAGTACTTC.

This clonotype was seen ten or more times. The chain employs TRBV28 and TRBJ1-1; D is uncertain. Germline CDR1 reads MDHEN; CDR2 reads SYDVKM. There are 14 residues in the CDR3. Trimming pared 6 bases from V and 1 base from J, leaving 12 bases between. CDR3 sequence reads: CASRLGRKNTEAFF. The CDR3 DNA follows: TGTGCCAGCAGACTAGGACGGAAGAACACTGAAGCTTTCTTT.

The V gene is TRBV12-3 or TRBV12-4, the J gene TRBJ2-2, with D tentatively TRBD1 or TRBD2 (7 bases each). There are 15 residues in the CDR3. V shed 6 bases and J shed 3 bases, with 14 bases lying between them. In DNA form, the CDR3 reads TGTGCCAGCAGACTCAGGGGGGGACACACCGGGGAGCTGTTTTTT. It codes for CASRLRGGHTGELFF.

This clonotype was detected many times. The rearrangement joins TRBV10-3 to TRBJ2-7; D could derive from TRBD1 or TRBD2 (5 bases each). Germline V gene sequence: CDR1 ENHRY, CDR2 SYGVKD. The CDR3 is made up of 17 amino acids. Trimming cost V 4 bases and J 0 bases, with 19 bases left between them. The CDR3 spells CAISGRGTASSSYEQYF. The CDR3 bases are TGTGCCATCAGTGGAAGAGGGACCGCGTCCAGCTCCTACGAGCAGTACTTC.

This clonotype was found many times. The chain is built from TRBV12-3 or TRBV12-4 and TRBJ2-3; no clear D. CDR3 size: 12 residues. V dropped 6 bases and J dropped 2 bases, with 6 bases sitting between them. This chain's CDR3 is CASSLYTDTQYF. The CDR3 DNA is TGTGCCAGCAGCCTATACACAGATACGCAGTATTTT.

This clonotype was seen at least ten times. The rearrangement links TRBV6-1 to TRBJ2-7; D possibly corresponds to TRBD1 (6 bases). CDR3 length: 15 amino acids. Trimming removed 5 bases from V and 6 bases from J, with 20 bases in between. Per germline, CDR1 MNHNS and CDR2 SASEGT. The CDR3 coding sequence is TGTGCCAGCAGTCGAATGGCCAGGGGTTTCTCCGAGCAGTACTTC. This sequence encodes CASSRMARGFSEQYF.